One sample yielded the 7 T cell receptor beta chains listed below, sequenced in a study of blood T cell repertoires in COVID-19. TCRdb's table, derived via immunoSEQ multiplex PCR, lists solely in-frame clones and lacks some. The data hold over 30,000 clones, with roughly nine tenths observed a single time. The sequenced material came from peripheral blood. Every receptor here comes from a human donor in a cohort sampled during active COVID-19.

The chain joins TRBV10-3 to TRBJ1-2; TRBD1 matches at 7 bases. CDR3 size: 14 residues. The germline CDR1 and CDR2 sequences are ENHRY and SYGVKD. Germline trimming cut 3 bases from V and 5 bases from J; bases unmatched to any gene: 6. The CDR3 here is CAISEDRVRYGYTF. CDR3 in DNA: TGTGCCATCAGTGAAGACAGGGTGAGATATGGCTACACCTTC.

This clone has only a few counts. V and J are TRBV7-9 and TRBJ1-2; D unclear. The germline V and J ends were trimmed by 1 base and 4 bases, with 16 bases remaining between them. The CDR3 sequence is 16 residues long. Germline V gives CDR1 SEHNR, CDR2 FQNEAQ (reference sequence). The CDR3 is CASSLDTEAGTYGYTF. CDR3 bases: TGTGCCAGCAGCTTAGATACGGAGGCAGGCACCTATGGCTACACCTTC.

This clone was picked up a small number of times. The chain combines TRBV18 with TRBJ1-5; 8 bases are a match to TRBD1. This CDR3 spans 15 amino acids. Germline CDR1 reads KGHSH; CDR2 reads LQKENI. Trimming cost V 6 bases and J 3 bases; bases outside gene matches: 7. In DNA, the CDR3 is TGTGCCAGCTCGCGGGGACAGGTAATCAATCAGCCCCAGCATTTT. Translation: CASSRGQVINQPQHF.

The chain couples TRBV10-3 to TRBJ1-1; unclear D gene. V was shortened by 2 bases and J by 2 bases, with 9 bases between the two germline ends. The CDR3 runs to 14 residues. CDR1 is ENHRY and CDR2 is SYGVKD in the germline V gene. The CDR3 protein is CAISERGDNTEAFF. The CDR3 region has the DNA TGTGCCATCAGTGAGCGCGGGGATAACACTGAAGCTTTCTTT.

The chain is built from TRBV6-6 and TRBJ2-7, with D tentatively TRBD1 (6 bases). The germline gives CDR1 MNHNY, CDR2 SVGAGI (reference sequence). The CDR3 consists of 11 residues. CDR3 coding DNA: TGTGCCAGCAGTTACGGGGGCGAGCAGTGCGTC. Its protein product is CASSYGGEQCV.

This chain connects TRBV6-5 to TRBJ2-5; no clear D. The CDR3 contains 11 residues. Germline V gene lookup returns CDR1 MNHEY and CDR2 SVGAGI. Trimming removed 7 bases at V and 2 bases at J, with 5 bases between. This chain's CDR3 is CASTVQETQYF. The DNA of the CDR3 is TGTGCCAGCACTGTTCAAGAGACCCAGTACTTC.

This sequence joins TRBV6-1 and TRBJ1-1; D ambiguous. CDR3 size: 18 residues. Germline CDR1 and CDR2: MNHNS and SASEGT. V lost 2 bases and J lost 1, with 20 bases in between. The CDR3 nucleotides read TGTGCCAGCAGTGAATACGTCTACGGGGTAGGAACGAACACTGAAGCTTTCTTT. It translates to CASSEYVYGVGTNTEAFF.